The clone carrying this TCR beta chain was detected many times. The CDR3 totals 13 residues. Deletions cut 5 bases from V and 4 bases from J, with 11 bases between. CDR1 and CDR2 (germline): SSHAT, FNYEAQ (reference sequence). Molecular barcoding with unique molecular identifiers was used for the TCRbeta library. TCRdb called the PCR reads again in MiXCR, with one record for every CDR3 protein. The profile shows 750,000 to 950,000 distinct CDR3 sequences, roughly 16% of them singletons. The sample comes from a study of T-cell reconstitution after alpha-beta-depleted transplantation in children. Here the sequenced sample was PBMCs, mostly from graft donor cells, taken 360 days after TCRalphabeta/CD19-depleted stem cell transplant. This chain links TRBV7-7 with TRBJ2-5; D unresolved. This receptor was taken from a male patient aged 10 to 17 who had a stem cell transplant for acute lymphoblastic leukemia, so the T cells may come from the graft donor. This CDR3 is CASSPALRETQYF. The CDR3, as DNA: TGTGCCAGCAGCCCAGCCCTTAGAGAGACCCAGTACTTC.